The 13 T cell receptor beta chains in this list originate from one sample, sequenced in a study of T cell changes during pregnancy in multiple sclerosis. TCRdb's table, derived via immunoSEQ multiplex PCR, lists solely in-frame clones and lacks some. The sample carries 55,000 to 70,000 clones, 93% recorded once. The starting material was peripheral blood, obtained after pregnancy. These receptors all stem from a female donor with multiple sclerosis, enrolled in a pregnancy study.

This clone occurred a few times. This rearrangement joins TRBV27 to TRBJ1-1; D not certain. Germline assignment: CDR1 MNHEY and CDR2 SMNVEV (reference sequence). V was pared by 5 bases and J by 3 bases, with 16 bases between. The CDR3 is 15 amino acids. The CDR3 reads CASSLGPGRYTEAFF. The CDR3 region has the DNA TGTGCCAGCAGTCTAGGTCCGGGGAGGTACACTGAAGCTTTCTTT.

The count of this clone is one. In DNA, the CDR3 is TGTGCCAGCTCACTTCCGGGACAGGGGTTTCACGAGCAGTACTTC. Its protein is CASSLPGQGFHEQYF. The genes are TRBV18 and TRBJ2-7; TRBD1 aligns across 10 bases. The CDR3 has 15 amino acids. The germline gives CDR1 KGHSH, CDR2 LQKENI. The trim removed 4 bases at V and 5 bases at J, leaving 8 bases unmatched. The full variable domain, its missing parts supplied by reference TRBV18 and TRBJ2-7, is NAGVMQNPRHLVRRRGQEARLRCSPMKGHSHVYWYRQLPEEGLKFMVYLQKENIIDESGMPKERFSAEFPKEGPSILRIQQVVRGDSAAYFCASSLPGQGFHEQYFGPGTRLTVT.

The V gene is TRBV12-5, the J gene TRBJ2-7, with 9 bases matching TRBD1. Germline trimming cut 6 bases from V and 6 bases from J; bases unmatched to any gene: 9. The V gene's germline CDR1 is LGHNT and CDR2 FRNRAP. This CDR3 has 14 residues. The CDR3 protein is CASGWGQGRGEQYF. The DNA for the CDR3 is TGTGCTAGTGGCTGGGGACAGGGTCGCGGCGAGCAGTACTTC.

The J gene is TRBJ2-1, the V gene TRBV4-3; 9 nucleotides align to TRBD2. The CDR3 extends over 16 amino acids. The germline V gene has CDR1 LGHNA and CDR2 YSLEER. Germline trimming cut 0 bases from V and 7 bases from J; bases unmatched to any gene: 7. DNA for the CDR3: TGCGCCAGCAGCCAAGACGCGGGCGGGAGGGCGAATGAGCAGTTCTTC. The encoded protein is CASSQDAGGRANEQFF.

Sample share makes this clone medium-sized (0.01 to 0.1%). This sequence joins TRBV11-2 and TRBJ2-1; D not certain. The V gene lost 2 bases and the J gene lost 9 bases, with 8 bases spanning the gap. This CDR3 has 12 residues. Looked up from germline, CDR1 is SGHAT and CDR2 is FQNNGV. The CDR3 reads CASSLYPSEQFF. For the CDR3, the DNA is TGTGCCAGCAGCTTATATCCTTCTGAGCAGTTCTTC.

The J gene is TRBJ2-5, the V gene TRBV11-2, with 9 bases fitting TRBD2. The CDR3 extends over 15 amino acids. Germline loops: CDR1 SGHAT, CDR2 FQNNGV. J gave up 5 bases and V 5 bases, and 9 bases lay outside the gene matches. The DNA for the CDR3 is TGTGCCAGCAGCGAAGCACTAGCGGGTCTGGAGACCCAGTACTTC. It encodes CASSEALAGLETQYF.

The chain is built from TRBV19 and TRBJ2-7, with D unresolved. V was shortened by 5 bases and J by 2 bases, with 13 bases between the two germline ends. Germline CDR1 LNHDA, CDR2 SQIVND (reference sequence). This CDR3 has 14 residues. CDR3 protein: CASSPRSPPYEQYF. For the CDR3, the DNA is TGTGCCAGTAGTCCTCGGTCGCCCCCCTACGAGCAGTACTTC.

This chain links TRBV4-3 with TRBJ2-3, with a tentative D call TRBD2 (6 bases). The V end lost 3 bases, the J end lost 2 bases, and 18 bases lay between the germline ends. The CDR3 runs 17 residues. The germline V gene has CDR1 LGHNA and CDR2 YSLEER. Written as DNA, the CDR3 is TGCGCCAGCAGCCATGGGACGGGGGATCGACTCACAGATACGCAGTATTTT. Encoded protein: CASSHGTGDRLTDTQYF.

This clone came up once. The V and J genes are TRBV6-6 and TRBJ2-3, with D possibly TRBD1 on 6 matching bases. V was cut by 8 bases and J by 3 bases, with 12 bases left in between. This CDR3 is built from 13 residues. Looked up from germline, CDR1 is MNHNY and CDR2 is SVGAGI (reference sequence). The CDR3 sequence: CASSPGATDTQYF. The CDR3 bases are TGTGCCAGCTCCCCAGGGGCAACAGATACGCAGTATTTT.

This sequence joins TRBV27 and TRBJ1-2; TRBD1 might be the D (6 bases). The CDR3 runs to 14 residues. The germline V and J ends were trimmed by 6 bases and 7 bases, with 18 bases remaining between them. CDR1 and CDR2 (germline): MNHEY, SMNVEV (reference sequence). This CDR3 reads CASRYTGGARGYTF. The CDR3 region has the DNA TGTGCCAGCAGATACACCGGGGGGGCGCGTGGCTACACCTTC.

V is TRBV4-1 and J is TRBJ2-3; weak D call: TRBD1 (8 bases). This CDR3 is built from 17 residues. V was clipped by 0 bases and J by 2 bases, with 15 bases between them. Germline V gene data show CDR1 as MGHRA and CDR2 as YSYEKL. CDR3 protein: CASSQDGQGLLTDTQYF. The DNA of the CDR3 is TGCGCCAGCAGCCAAGACGGACAGGGACTACTCACAGATACGCAGTATTTT.

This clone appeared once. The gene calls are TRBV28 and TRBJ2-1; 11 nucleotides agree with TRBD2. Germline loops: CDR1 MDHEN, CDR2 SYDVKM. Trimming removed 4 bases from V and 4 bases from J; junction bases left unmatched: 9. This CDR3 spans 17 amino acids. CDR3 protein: CASSSTPGLAVYNEQFF. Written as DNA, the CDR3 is TGTGCCAGCAGTTCGACGCCGGGACTAGCGGTATACAATGAGCAGTTCTTC.

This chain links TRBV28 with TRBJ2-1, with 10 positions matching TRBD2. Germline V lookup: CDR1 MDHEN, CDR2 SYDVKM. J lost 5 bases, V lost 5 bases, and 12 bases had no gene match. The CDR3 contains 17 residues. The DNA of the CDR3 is TGTGCCAGCAGTCCATATAGCGGGGGGAGTATCGACAATGAGCAGTTCTTC. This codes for CASSPYSGGSIDNEQFF.